Following are 13 T cell receptor beta chains from one sample sequenced in a study of T cell repertoires in cytomegalovirus infection. TCRdb used MiXCR to reprocess the reads, holding one entry per CDR3 protein. The sample shows 290,000 or so distinct CDR3 sequences, roughly a tenth of them seen only once. Sequenced: PBMCs. Every receptor here comes from a human donor in good health (CMV status not recorded). Some clones in this sample may be carry-over from other donors' samples.

In the case of this clonotype: Just one base apart from a much larger clone, this may be a read error. V is TRBV6-5 and J is TRBJ2-5; TRBD1 matches 8 bases. Germline V gene data show CDR1 as MNHEY and CDR2 as SVGAGI. The CDR3 runs 13 residues. CDR3 nucleotides: TGTGCCGGCAGTTACGACAGGGGAGAGACCCAGTACTTC. Translating it yields CAGSYDRGETQYF.

This clonotype came up many times. This sequence joins TRBV19 and TRBJ1-1, with D perhaps TRBD1 (5 bases). Looked up from germline, CDR1 is LNHDA and CDR2 is SQIVND (reference sequence). V dropped 10 bases and J dropped 0 bases, with 15 bases sitting between them. The CDR3 runs to 14 residues. The CDR3 protein is CATRGGALNTEAFF. The DNA for the CDR3 is TGTGCCACCCGGGGCGGGGCCCTGAACACTGAAGCTTTCTTT.

The chain links TRBV20-1 to TRBJ2-1; TRBD2 matches 10 bases. Germline trimming cut 5 bases from V and 0 bases from J; bases unmatched to any gene: 10. Germline assignment: CDR1 DFQATT and CDR2 SNEGSKA (reference sequence). The CDR3 sequence is 17 residues long. CDR3 amino acids: CSARVSSGGYSYNEQFF. CDR3 nucleotides: TGCAGTGCTCGGGTGTCTAGCGGGGGATACTCCTACAATGAGCAGTTCTTC.

This clonotype was recorded many times. The chain carries TRBV7-2 and TRBJ2-1, with 11 bases matching TRBD2. The CDR3 spans 16 residues. Trimming removed 4 bases from V and 6 bases from J; junction bases left unmatched: 8. Germline CDR1 is SGHTA and CDR2 is FQGNSA. The CDR3 DNA follows: TGTGCCAGCAGCTGGGCTAGCGGGGGGACCCCCAATGAGCAGTTCTTC. The encoded protein is CASSWASGGTPNEQFF.

This clonotype has at least ten counts. The conserved phenylalanine or tryptophan normally closing the CDR3 is absent here, so this likely arose from a read error. No DNA is shown, since the ends of the CDR3 on it are uncertain; the CDR3 is the one TCRdb lists. V usage is TRBV29-1 and J usage is TRBJ1-2; TRBD1 reflects the table's D call only, with no check against the DNA. From its first to its last residue, the CDR3 has 13 amino acids. Germline CDR1 is SQVTM and CDR2 is ANQGSEA. This chain's CDR3 is CSVGIPGAARVNI.

This clonotype was detected a few times. In DNA, the CDR3 is TGCAGCGTTGTGAGTTACGGGGGGCTGGAGACCCAGTACTTC. Its translation is CSVVSYGGLETQYF. The chain joins TRBV29-1 to TRBJ2-5; the D gene is possibly TRBD2 (7 bases). Per germline, CDR1 SQVTM and CDR2 ANQGSEA. With 4 bases removed from V and 5 bases from J, the gap between germline ends came to 17 bases. This CDR3 contains 14 residues.

This clonotype was counted at least ten times. The genes are TRBV6-2 or TRBV6-3 and TRBJ2-1, with 8 bases fitting TRBD1. Losses at the gene ends were 6 bases for V and 4 bases for J; bases not matched to a gene: 8. This CDR3 is built from 15 residues. Germline CDR1 reads MNHEY; CDR2 reads SVGEGT. This chain's CDR3 is CASSPGQDWYNEQFF. The CDR3 DNA reads as TGTGCCAGCAGCCCGGGACAGGATTGGTACAATGAGCAGTTCTTC.

V and J are TRBV10-3 and TRBJ2-1; D uncertain. The germline gives CDR1 ENHRY, CDR2 SYGVKD. The CDR3 has 14 amino acids. Trimming removed 0 bases at V and 8 bases at J, with 11 bases between. CDR3 in DNA: TGTGCCATCAGTGAGTCAAACGACAACGATGAGCAGTTCTTC. Translated, it gives CAISESNDNDEQFF.

The table lists this clonotype with many counts. This chain uses TRBV6-1 with TRBJ2-1; 9 positions agree with TRBD1. Germline CDR1 is MNHNS and CDR2 is SASEGT. The V segment lost 0 bases and the J segment 12 bases; nucleotides outside the gene matches: 0. CDR3 length: 12 amino acids. CDR3: CASSEAGQGQFF. DNA for the CDR3: TGTGCCAGCAGTGAAGCGGGACAGGGGCAGTTCTTC.

This clonotype was found many times. This chain connects TRBV11-3 to TRBJ2-2; D may be TRBD1 (6 bases). The CDR3 runs to 15 residues. In germline, CDR1 is SGHNT, CDR2 YENEEA. Trimming took 4 bases from V and 5 from J, leaving 14 bases between them. The CDR3 protein is CASSSGQRVTGELFF. In DNA, the CDR3 is TGTGCCAGCAGCTCCGGACAGAGGGTGACCGGGGAGCTGTTTTTT.

Many counts were recorded for this clonotype. V gene TRBV25-1 combines with J gene TRBJ2-7; no reliable D call. The length of the CDR3 is 13 residues. In germline, CDR1 is MGHDK, CDR2 SYGVNS. V was shortened by 5 bases and J by 8 bases, with 16 bases between the two germline ends. The CDR3 bases are TGTGCCAGCAGTTGGAACAGTCCCCTTAAGCAGTACTTC. This sequence encodes CASSWNSPLKQYF.

V and J are TRBV5-3 and TRBJ2-2; 7 nucleotides match TRBD1. TRBV5-3 is flagged as an ORF with uncertain function. Losses at the gene ends were 8 bases for V and 5 bases for J; bases not matched to a gene: 12. CDR3 length: 15 residues. DNA for the CDR3: TGTGCCAGCAGCACAAGCCAACAGGGGACCGGGGAGCTGTTTTTT. It specifies CASSTSQQGTGELFF.

This clonotype has at least ten counts. V is TRBV6-2 or TRBV6-3 and J is TRBJ2-5, with 9 bases matching TRBD1. This CDR3 contains 16 residues. Looked up from germline, CDR1 is MNHEY and CDR2 is SVGEGT. Trimming removed 2 bases from V and 4 bases from J; junction bases left unmatched: 8. The CDR3 sequence: CASSYTDRGRLETQYF. Written as DNA, the CDR3 is TGTGCCAGCAGTTACACTGACAGGGGGAGGTTAGAGACCCAGTACTTC.